This T cell receptor (beta chain) was profiled in a study of CD8+ T cells in alopecia areata. Study-wide background: Patients took tofacitinib for 6 to 18 months, followed by 6 drug-free months.

In regard to this clone: As yet, its antigen is unknown.

Sorting of PBMCs yielded the CD4+ and CD8+ T cells. Isolated RNA was reverse transcribed into cDNA used as the sequencing template. Profiled with immunoSEQ multiplex PCR; TCRdb holds only in-frame clones, not every one. The repertoire consists of about 120,000 clones, with roughly two fifths occurring once and the leading ten covering approximately 3.1%. General study findings and limits: In lesional scalp, particularly from alopecia totalis/universalis, clonality was higher than in normal scalp.

The sequence derives from a human donor with alopecia areata. The sequenced sample consisted of CD4+ T cells sorted from blood.

The CDR3 region has the DNA TGTGCCAGCAGCCCCCTTGATACGCAGTATTTT. Translating it yields CASSPLDTQYF. This chain connects TRBV7-8 to TRBJ2-3; D not certain. The V gene lost 5 bases and the J gene lost 6 bases, with 6 bases spanning the gap. There are 11 residues in the CDR3. Germline V gene data show CDR1 as SGHVS and CDR2 as FQNEAQ.